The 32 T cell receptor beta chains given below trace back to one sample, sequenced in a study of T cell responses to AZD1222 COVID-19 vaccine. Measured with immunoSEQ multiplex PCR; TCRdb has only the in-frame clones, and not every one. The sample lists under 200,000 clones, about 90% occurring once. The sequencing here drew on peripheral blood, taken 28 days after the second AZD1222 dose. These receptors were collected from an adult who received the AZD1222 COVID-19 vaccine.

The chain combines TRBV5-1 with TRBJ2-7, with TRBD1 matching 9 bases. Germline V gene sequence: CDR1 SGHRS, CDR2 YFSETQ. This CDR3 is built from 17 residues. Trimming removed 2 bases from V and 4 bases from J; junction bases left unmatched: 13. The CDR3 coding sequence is TGCGCCAGCAGCTTCCTAATCCCGGGACAGGGAGGGTACGAGCAGTACTTC. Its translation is CASSFLIPGQGGYEQYF.

The CDR3 here is CASSHPGWGPTTSTNEQFF. CDR3 sequence (DNA): TGTGCCAGCAGCCACCCCGGGTGGGGCCCCACGACCTCTACAAATGAGCAGTTCTTC. The gene calls are TRBV28 and TRBJ2-1; TRBD1 might be the D (5 bases). Germline-derived CDR1 and CDR2 are MDHEN and SYDVKM. The CDR3 loop spans 19 amino acids. Trimming pared 6 bases from V and 7 bases from J, leaving 31 bases between.

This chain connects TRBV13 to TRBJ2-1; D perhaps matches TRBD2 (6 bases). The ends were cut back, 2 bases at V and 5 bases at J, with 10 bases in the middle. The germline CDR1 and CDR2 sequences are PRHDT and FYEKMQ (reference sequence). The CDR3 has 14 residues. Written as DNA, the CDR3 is TGTGCCAGCAGCTTATTAGCGGAACACAATGAGCAGTTCTTC. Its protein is CASSLLAEHNEQFF.

CDR3 nucleotide sequence: TGCGCCAGCAGCCAAACAGGTCCAGGTCAGCCCCAGCATTTT. This gives the protein CASSQTGPGQPQHF. The genes are TRBV4-1 and TRBJ1-5, with D perhaps TRBD1 (5 bases). Germline CDR1 and CDR2: MGHRA and YSYEKL. V was trimmed by 2 bases and J by 6 bases, leaving 11 bases between them. The CDR3 sequence is 14 residues long.

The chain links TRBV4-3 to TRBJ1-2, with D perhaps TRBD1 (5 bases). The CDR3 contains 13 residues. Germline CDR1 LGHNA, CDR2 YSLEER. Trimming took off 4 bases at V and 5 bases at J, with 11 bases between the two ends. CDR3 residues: CASSRRGQYGYTF. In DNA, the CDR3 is TGCGCCAGCAGCCGGAGGGGCCAGTATGGCTACACCTTC.

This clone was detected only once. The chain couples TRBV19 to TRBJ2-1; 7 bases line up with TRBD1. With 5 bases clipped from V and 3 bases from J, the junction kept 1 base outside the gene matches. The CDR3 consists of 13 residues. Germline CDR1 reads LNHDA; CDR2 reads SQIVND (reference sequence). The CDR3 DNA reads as TGTGCCAGTAGTCGGGACAGCTACAATGAGCAGTTCTTC. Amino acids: CASSRDSYNEQFF.

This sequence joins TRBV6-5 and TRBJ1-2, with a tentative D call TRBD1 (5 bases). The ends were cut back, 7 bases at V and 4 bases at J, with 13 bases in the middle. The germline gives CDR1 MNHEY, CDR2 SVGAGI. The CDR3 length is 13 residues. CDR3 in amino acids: CASTGTDFYGYTF. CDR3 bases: TGTGCCAGCACTGGGACGGACTTCTATGGCTACACCTTC.

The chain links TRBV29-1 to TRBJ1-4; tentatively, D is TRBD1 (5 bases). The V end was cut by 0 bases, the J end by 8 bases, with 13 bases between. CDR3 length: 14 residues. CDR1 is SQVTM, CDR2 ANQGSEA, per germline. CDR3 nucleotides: TGCAGCGTTGAAGATCAGGGAAATAACGAAAAACTGTTTTTT. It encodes CSVEDQGNNEKLFF.

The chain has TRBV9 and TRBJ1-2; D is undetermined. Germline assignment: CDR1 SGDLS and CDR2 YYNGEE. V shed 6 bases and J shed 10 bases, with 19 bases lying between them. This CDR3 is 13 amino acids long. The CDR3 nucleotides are TGTGCCAGCACCGCCCTTAGCTCCGGAGACTACACCTTC. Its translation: CASTALSSGDYTF.

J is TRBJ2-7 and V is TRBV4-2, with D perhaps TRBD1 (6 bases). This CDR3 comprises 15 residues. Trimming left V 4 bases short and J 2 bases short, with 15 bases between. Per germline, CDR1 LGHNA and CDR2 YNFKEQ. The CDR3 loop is CASSLGGQTPYEQYF. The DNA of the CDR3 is TGTGCCAGCAGCCTGGGTGGACAGACCCCCTACGAGCAGTACTTC.

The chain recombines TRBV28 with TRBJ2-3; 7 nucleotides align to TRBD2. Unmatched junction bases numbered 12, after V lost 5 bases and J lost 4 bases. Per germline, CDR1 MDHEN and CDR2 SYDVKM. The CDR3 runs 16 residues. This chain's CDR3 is CASSPWGGLTADTQYF. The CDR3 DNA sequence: TGTGCCAGCAGTCCCTGGGGGGGACTCACGGCAGATACGCAGTATTTT.

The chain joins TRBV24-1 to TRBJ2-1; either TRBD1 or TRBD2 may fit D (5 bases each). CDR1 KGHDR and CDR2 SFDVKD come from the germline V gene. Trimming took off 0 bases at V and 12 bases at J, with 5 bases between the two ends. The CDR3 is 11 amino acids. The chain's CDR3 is CATSDLGGQFF. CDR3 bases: TGTGCCACCAGTGATTTGGGGGGGCAGTTCTTC.

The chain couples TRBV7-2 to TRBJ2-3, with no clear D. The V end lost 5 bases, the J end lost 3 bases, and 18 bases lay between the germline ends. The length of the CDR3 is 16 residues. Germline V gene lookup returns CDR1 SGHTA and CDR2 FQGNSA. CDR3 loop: CASSPGSLPNTDTQYF. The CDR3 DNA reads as TGTGCCAGCAGCCCCGGATCCCTCCCGAATACAGATACGCAGTATTTT.

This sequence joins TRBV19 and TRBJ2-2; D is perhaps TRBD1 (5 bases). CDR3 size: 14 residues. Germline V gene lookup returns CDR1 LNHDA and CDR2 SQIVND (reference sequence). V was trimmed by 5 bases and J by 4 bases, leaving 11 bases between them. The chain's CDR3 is CASSSTVVTGELFF. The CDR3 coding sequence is TGTGCCAGTAGTTCGACAGTAGTCACCGGGGAGCTGTTTTTT.

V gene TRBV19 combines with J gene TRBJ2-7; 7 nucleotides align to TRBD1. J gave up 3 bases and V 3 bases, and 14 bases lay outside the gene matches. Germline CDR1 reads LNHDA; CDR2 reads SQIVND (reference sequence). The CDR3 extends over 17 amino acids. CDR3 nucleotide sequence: TGTGCCAGTAGTATTAGGCACCCGGGACAGAGGCGCTACGAGCAGTACTTC. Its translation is CASSIRHPGQRRYEQYF.

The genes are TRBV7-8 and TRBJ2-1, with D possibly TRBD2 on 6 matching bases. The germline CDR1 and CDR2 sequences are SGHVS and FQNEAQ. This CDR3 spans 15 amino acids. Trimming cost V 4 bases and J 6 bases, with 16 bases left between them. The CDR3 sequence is CASSSRLGGSNEQFF. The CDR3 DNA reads TGTGCCAGCAGCTCGCGTCTCGGAGGGAGCAATGAGCAGTTCTTC.

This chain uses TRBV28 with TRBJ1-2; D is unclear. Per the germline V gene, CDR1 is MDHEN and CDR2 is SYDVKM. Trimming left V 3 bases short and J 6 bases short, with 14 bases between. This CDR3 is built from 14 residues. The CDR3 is CASSFREEWDGYTF. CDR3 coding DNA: TGTGCCAGCAGTTTCCGGGAGGAATGGGATGGCTACACCTTC.

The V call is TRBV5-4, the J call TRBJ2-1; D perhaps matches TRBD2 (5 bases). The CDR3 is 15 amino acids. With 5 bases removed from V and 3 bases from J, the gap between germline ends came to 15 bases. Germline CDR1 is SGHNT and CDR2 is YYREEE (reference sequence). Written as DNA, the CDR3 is TGTGCCAGCAGGGAGGACCTTCGGTACTACAATGAGCAGTTCTTC. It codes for CASREDLRYYNEQFF.

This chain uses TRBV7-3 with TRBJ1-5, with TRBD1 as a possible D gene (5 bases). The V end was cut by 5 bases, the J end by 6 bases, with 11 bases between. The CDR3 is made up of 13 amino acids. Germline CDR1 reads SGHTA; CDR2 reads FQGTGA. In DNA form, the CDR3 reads TGTGCCAGCAGCCTGGGGGGTGGTCAGCCCCAGCATTTT. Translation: CASSLGGGQPQHF.

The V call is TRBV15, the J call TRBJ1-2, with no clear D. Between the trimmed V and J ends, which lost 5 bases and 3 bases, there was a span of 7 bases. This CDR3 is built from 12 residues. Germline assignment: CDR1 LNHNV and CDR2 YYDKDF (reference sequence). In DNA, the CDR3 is TGTGCCACCAGCGAAAGTGACTATGGCTACACCTTC. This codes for CATSESDYGYTF.

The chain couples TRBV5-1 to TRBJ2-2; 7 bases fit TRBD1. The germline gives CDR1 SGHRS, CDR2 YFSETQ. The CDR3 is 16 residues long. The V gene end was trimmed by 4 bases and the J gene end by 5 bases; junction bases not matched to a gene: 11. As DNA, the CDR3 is TGCGCCAGCAGCCCAGGACAGGAGCTGGGAACCGGGGAGCTGTTTTTT. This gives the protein CASSPGQELGTGELFF.

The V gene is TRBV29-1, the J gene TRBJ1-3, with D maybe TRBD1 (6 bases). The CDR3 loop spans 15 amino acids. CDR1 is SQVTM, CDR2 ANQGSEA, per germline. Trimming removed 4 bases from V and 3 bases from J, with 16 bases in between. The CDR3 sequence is CSVGHSGVGGNTIYF. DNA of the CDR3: TGCAGCGTTGGACATTCAGGGGTCGGTGGAAACACCATATATTTT.

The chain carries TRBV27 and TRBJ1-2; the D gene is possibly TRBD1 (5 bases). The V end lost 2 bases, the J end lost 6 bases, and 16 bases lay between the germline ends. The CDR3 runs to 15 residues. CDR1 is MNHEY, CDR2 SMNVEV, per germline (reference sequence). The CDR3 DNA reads TGTGCCAGCAGTTTAGGGCAGGGCAGGCAGAATGGCTACACCTTC. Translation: CASSLGQGRQNGYTF.

CDR3 amino acids: CASSDPGLREAFF. As DNA, the CDR3 is TGTGCCAGCAGTGACCCAGGGCTGCGGGAAGCTTTCTTT. The chain has TRBV6-1 and TRBJ1-1; tentative D call: TRBD1 (5 bases). CDR1 and CDR2 (germline): MNHNS, SASEGT. V lost 3 bases to trimming and J lost 8 bases, with 13 bases between them. The CDR3 is made up of 13 amino acids.

CDR3 nucleotides: TGTGCCAGCAGTTACTCGACAGTCTATGGCTACACCTTC. Amino acids: CASSYSTVYGYTF. This chain connects TRBV6-5 to TRBJ1-2, with D perhaps matching TRBD1 (5 bases). Germline lookup yields CDR1 MNHEY and CDR2 SVGAGI. The V gene lost 0 bases and the J gene lost 4 bases, with 6 bases spanning the gap. This CDR3 spans 13 amino acids.

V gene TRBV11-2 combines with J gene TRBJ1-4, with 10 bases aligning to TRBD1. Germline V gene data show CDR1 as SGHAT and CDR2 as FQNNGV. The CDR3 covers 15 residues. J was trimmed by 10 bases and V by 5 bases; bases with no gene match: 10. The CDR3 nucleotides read TGTGCCAGCAGCGCCACCGGGACAGGGGCTGGAAAACTGTTTTTT. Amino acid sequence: CASSATGTGAGKLFF.

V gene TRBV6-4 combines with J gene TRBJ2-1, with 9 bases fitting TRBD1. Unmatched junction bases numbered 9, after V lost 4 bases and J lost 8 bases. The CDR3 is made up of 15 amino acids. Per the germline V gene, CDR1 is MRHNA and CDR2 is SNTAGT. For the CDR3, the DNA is TGTGCCAGCAGTGGAGGGACAGGGCCTGTGGATGAGCAGTTCTTC. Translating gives CASSGGTGPVDEQFF.

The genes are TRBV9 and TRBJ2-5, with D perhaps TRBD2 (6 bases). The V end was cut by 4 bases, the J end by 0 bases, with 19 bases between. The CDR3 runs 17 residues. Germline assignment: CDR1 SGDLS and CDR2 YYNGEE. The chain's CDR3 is CASSPRAIAADQETQYF. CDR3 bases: TGTGCCAGCAGCCCTCGGGCAATAGCGGCCGACCAAGAGACCCAGTACTTC.

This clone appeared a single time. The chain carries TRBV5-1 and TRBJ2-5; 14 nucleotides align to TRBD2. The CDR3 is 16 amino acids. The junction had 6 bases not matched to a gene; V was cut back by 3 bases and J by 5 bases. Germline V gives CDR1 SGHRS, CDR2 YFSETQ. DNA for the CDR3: TGCGCCAGCAGCTACAGACTAGCGGGGGGGTATGAGACCCAGTACTTC. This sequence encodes CASSYRLAGGYETQYF.

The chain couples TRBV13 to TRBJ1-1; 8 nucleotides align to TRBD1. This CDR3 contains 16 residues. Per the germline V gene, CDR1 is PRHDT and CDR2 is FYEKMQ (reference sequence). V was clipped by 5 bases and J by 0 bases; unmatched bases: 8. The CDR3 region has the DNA TGTGCCAGCAGCCCCCGGACAGGGCCCTTGAACACTGAAGCTTTCTTT. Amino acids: CASSPRTGPLNTEAFF.

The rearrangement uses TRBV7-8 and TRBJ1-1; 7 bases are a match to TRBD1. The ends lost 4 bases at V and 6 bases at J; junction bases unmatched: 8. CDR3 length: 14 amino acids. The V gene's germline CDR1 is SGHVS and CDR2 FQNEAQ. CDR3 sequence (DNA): TGTGCCAGCAGCTCCTCGACAGGGCTCGCTGAAGCTTTCTTT. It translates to CASSSSTGLAEAFF.

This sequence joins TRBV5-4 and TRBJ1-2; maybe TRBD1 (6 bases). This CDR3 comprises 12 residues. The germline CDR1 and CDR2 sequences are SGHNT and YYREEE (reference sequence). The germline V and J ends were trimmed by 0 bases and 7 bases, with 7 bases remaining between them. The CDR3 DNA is TGTGCCAGCAGCTTGGAACAGGGTGGCTACACCTTC. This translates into CASSLEQGGYTF.